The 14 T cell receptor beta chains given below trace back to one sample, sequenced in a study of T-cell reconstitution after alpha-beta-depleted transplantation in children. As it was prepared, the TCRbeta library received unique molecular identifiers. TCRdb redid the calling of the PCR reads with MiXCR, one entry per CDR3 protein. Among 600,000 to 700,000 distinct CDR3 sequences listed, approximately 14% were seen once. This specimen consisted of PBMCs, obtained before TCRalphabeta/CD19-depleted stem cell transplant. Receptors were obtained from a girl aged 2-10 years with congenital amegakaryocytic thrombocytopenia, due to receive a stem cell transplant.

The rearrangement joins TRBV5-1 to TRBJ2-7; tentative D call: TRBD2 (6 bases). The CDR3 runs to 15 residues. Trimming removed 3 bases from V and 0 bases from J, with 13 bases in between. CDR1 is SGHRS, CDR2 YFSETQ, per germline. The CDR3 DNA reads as TGCGCCAGCAGCTCGGGACTCCGAATCTCCTACGAGCAGTACTTC. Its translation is CASSSGLRISYEQYF.

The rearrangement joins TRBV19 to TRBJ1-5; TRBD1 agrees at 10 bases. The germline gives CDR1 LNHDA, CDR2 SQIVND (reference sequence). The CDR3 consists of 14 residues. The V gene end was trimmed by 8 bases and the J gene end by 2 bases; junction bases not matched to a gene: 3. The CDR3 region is CASVDRGGNQPQHF. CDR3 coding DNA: TGTGCCAGTGTGGACAGGGGGGGCAATCAGCCCCAGCATTTT.

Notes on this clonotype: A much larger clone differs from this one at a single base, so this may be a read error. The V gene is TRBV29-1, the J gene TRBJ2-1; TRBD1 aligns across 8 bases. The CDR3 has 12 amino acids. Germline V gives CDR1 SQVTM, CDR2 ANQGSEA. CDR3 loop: CSVGTGYNEPFF. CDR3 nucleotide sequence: TGCAGCGTGGGGACAGGTTACAATGAGCCGTTCTTC.

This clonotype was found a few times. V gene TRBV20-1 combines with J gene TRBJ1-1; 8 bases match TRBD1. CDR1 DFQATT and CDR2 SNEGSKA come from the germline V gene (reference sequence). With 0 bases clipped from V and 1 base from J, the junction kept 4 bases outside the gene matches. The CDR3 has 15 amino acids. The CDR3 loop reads CSARDWDRPNTEAFF. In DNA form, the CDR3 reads TGCAGTGCTAGAGATTGGGACAGGCCGAACACTGAAGCTTTCTTT.

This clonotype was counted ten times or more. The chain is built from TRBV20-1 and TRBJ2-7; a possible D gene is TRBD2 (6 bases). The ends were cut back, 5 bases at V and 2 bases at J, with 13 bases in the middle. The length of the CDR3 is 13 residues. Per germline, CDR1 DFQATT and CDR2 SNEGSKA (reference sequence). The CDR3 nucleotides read TGCAGTGCTTTTAGCGGAGACACCTACGAGCAGTACTTC. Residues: CSAFSGDTYEQYF.

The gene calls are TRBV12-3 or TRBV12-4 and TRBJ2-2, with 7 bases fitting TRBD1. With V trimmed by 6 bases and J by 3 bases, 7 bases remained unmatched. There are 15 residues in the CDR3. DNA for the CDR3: TGTGCCAGCAGGCGCCGGGACAGCGACACCGGGGAGCTGTTTTTT. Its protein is CASRRRDSDTGELFF.

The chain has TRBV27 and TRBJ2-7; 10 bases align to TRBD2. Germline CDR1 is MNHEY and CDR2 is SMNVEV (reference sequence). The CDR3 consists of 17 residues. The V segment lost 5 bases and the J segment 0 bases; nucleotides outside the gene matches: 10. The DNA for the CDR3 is TGTGCCAGCAGTCATTTGGTGTCTAGCGGGAGCTCCTACGAGCAGTACTTC. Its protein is CASSHLVSSGSSYEQYF.

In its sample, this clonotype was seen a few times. The CDR3 region is CASSYSLSYEQYF. CDR3 DNA sequence: TGTGCCAGCAGTTACTCGCTTTCCTACGAGCAGTACTTC. The gene calls are TRBV6-6 and TRBJ2-7; D gene uncertain. V was pared by 0 bases and J by 1 base, with 4 bases between. The germline V gene has CDR1 MNHNY and CDR2 SVGAGI (reference sequence). CDR3 size: 13 residues.

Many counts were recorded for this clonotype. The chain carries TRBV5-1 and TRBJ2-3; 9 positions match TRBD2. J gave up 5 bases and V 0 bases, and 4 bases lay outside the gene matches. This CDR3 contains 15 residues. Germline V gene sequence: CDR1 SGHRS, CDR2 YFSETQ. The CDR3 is CASSLVAGVLDTQYF. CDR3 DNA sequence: TGCGCCAGCAGCTTGGTAGCGGGAGTGTTAGATACGCAGTATTTT. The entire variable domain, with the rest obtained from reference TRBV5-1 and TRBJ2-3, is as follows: KAGVTQTPRYLIKTRGQQVTLSCSPISGHRSVSWYQQTPGQGLQFLFEYFSETQRNKGNFPGRFSGRQFSNSRSEMNVSTLELGDSALYLCASSLVAGVLDTQYFGPGTRLTVL.

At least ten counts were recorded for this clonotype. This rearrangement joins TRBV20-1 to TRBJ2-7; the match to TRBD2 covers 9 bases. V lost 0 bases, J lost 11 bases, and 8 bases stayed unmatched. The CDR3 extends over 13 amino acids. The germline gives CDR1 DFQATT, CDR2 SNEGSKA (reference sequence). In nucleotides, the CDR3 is TGCAGTGCTAGAGAGACAATAGCGGGAGTCAAGTACTTC. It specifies CSARETIAGVKYF.

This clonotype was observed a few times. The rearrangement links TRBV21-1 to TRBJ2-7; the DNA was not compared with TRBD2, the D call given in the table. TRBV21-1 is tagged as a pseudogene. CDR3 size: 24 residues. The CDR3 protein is CASSKDFFSFTGTSGGFWFYEQYF. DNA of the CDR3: TGTGCCAGCAGCAAAGATTTCTTCTCTTTTACCGGGACTAGCGGGGGATTTTGGTTCTACGAGCAGTACTTC.

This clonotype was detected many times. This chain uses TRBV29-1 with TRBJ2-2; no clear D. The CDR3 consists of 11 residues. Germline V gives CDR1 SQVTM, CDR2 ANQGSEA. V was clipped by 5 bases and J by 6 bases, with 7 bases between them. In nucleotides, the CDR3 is TGCAGCGTTCGCCCGTCCGGGGAGCTGTTTTTT. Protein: CSVRPSGELFF.

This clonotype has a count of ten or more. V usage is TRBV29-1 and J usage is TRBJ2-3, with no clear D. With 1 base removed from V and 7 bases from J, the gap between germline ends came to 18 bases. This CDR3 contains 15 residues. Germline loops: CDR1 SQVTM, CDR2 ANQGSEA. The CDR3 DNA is TGCAGCGTTGAAGGGCTGGACCCAGAGTCAAATACGCAGTATTTT. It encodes CSVEGLDPESNTQYF.

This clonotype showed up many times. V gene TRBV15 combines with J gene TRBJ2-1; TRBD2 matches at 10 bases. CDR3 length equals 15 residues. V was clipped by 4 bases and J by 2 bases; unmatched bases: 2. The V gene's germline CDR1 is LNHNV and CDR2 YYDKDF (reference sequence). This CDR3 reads CATSILAGTYNEQFF. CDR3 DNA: TGTGCCACCAGCATACTAGCGGGAACCTACAATGAGCAGTTCTTC.